A single sample is the source of the 10 T cell receptor beta chains below, sequenced in a study of cytomegalovirus exposure and HLA in healthy donors. Generated by immunoSEQ multiplex PCR, the TCRdb table keeps only in-frame clones and is missing some. The sample has 100,000 to 150,000 clones; approximately 85% are singletons. Sequencing used PBMCs. The receptors originated from a man between 18 and 35 years old in good health and CMV-seronegative.

The chain carries TRBV19 and TRBJ1-2; 10 nucleotides match TRBD1. Germline assignment: CDR1 LNHDA and CDR2 SQIVND (reference sequence). V shed 0 bases and J 0 bases; nucleotides not matched to a gene: 10. The length of the CDR3 is 19 residues. The CDR3 nucleotides are TGTGCCAGTAGTATAGATATTACCGGGACAGGGGCTACTAACTATGGCTACACCTTC. This sequence encodes CASSIDITGTGATNYGYTF.

This clone has only a few counts. The chain recombines TRBV25-1 with TRBJ1-6; tentative D call: TRBD1 (6 bases). The germline V gene has CDR1 MGHDK and CDR2 SYGVNS. Trimming took 6 bases from V and 0 from J, leaving 9 bases between them. The CDR3 spans 15 residues. CDR3 region: CASSGQSSYNSPLHF. The CDR3 coding sequence is TGTGCCAGCAGCGGACAGAGCTCCTATAATTCACCCCTCCACTTT. Full variable domain (missing parts from reference TRBV25-1 and TRBJ1-6): EADIYQTPRYLVIGTGKKITLECSQTMGHDKMYWYQQDPGMELHLIHYSYGVNSTEKGDLSSESTVSRIRTEHFPLTLESARPSHTSQYLCASSGQSSYNSPLHFGNGTRLTVT.

The chain links TRBV19 to TRBJ1-3; maybe TRBD1 (6 bases). CDR3 length: 17 residues. Germline CDR1 LNHDA, CDR2 SQIVND (reference sequence). V shed 0 bases and J shed 1 base, with 13 bases lying between them. The CDR3 nucleotides are TGTGCCAGTAGTATAGATCCGGGACACCTATCTGGAAACACCATATATTTT. Its translation is CASSIDPGHLSGNTIYF.

CDR3 in amino acids: CASSYSGGASEAFF. As DNA, the CDR3 is TGTGCCAGCAGTTACTCGGGCGGGGCATCTGAAGCTTTCTTT. The rearrangement joins TRBV6-5 to TRBJ1-1; TRBD1 might be the D (5 bases). This CDR3 has 14 amino acids. Germline CDR1 reads MNHEY; CDR2 reads SVGAGI. Trimming cost V 0 bases and J 6 bases, with 11 bases left between them.

The chain recombines TRBV11-3 with TRBJ2-1; 8 bases match TRBD2. J was trimmed by 8 bases and V by 5 bases; bases with no gene match: 8. The germline V gene encodes CDR1 SGHNT and CDR2 YENEEA. CDR3 length equals 14 residues. The CDR3 region is CASSLYGLADEQFF. The CDR3 region has the DNA TGTGCCAGCAGCCTCTACGGACTAGCTGATGAGCAGTTCTTC. Based on the CDR3 plus reference TRBV11-3 and TRBJ2-1, the full variable domain is EAGVVQSPRYKIIEKKQPVAFWCNPISGHNTLYWYLQNLGQGPELLIRYENEEAVDDSQLPKDRFSAERLKGVDSTLKIQPAELGDSAVYLCASSLYGLADEQFFGPGTRLTVL.

V is TRBV7-2 and J is TRBJ2-7; 10 bases are a match to TRBD2. The CDR3 has 15 amino acids. Germline CDR1 SGHTA, CDR2 FQGNSA. V lost 4 bases, J lost 0 bases, and 3 bases stayed unmatched. CDR3 coding DNA: TGTGCCAGCAGCTCACTAGCGGGGAACTCCTACGAGCAGTACTTC. This sequence encodes CASSSLAGNSYEQYF.

The rearrangement links TRBV6-1 to TRBJ1-6; TRBD1 matches at 7 bases. CDR1 is MNHNS, CDR2 SASEGT, per germline. The CDR3 runs to 15 residues. Trimming at V came to 2 bases and at J to 7 bases, leaving 5 bases not matched to a gene. This CDR3 is CASSESPTGNSPLHF. CDR3 DNA: TGTGCCAGCAGTGAATCCCCGACAGGGAATTCACCCCTCCACTTT.

The chain joins TRBV27 to TRBJ1-1, with 7 bases identical to TRBD1. V gave up 5 bases and J gave up 3 bases; unmatched junction bases: 6. The CDR3 extends over 14 amino acids. CDR1 is MNHEY, CDR2 SMNVEV, per germline (reference sequence). CDR3 sequence reads: CASSLNRGHTEAFF. The CDR3, as DNA: TGTGCCAGCAGTCTCAACAGGGGCCACACTGAAGCTTTCTTT.

This chain links TRBV5-1 with TRBJ2-2; 7 bases agree with TRBD2. The length of the CDR3 is 15 residues. The V gene end was trimmed by 1 base and the J gene end by 7 bases; junction bases not matched to a gene: 7. Germline V gives CDR1 SGHRS, CDR2 YFSETQ. The DNA for the CDR3 is TGCGCCAGCAGCTTGAATTGGCGGGAGTACGGGGAGCTGTTTTTT. This encodes CASSLNWREYGELFF.

This chain links TRBV5-1 with TRBJ2-3; the match to TRBD2 covers 9 bases. J gave up 4 bases and V 0 bases, and 3 bases lay outside the gene matches. CDR3 length: 15 residues. Germline assignment: CDR1 SGHRS and CDR2 YFSETQ. The CDR3 DNA reads TGCGCCAGCAGCTTGGGGGCGGGAGGGCCAGATACGCAGTATTTT. Amino acids: CASSLGAGGPDTQYF.